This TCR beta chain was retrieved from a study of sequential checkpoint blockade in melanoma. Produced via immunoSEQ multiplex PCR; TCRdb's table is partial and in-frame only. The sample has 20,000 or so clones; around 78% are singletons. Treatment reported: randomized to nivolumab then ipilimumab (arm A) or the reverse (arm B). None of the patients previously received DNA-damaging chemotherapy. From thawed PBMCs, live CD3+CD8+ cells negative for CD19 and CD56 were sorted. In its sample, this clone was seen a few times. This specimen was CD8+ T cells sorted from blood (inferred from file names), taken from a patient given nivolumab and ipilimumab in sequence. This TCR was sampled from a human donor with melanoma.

The CDR3 is CASSLDRLNNEQFF. The CDR3 coding sequence is TGCGCCAGCAGCTTAGACAGGCTAAACAATGAGCAGTTCTTC. V usage is TRBV5-1 and J usage is TRBJ2-1; D is perhaps TRBD1 (6 bases). The V and J ends lost 2 bases and 5 bases respectively, with 11 bases between them. The CDR3 sequence is 14 residues long. Looked up from germline, CDR1 is SGHRS and CDR2 is YFSETQ.